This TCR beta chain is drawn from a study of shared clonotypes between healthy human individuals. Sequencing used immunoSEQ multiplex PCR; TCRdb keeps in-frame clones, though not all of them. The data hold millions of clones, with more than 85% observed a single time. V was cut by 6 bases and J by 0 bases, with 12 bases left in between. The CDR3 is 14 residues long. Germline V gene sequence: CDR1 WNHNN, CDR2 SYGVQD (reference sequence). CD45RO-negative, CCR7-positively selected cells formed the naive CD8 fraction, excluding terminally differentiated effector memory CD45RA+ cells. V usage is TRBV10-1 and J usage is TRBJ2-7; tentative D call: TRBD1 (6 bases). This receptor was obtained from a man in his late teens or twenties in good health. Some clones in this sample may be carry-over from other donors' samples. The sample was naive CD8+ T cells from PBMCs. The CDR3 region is CASSRHRDSYEQYF. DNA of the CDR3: TGCGCCAGCAGCCGGCACAGGGACTCCTACGAGCAGTACTTC.